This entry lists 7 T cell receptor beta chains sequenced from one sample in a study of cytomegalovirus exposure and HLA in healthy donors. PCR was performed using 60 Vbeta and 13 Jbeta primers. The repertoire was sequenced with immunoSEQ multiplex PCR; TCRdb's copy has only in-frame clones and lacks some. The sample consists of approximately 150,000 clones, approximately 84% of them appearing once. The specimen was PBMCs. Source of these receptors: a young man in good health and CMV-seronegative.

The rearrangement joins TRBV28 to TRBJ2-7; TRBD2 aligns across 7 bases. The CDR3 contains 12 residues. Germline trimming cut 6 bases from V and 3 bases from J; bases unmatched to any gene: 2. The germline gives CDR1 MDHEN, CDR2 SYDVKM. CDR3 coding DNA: TGTGCCAGCAGGAGGGAGGGCTACGAGCAGTACTTC. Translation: CASRREGYEQYF.

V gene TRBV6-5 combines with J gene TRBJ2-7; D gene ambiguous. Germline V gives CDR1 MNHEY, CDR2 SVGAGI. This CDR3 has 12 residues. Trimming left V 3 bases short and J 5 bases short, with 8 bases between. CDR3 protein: CASSYGLNEQYF. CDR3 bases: TGTGCCAGCAGTTATGGGCTCAACGAGCAGTACTTC.

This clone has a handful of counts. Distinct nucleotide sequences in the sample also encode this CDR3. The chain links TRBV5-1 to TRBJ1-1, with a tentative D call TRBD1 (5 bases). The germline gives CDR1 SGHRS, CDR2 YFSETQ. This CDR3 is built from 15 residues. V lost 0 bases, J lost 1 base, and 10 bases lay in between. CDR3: CASSLVGQGNTEAFF. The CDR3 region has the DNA TGCGCCAGCAGCTTGGTAGGGCAGGGGAACACTGAAGCTTTCTTT.

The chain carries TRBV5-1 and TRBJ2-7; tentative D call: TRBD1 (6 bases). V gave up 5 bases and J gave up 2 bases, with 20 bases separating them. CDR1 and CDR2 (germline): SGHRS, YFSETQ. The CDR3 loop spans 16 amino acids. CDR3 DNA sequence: TGCGCCAGCAGATGTTGTGGTCAGGGGTTCCCCTACGAGCAGTACTTC. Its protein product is CASRCCGQGFPYEQYF.

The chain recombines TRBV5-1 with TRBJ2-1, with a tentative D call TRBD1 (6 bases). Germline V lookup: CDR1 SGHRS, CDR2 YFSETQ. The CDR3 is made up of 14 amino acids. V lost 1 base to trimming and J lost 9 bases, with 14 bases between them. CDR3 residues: CASSLNRDTTEQFF. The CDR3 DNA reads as TGCGCCAGCAGCTTGAACAGGGACACTACTGAGCAGTTCTTC.

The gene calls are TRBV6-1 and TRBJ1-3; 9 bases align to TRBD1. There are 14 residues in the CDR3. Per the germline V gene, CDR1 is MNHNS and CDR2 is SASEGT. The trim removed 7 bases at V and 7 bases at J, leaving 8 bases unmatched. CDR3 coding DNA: TGTGCCAGCAATTCTCCCGGGACAGGGAACACCATATATTTT. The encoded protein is CASNSPGTGNTIYF.

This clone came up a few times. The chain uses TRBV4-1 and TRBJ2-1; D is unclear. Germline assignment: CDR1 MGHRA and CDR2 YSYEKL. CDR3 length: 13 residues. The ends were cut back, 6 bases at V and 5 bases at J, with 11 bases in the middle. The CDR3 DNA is TGCGCCAGCAGTGGCGGCCCCCACAATGAGCAGTTCTTC. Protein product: CASSGGPHNEQFF.